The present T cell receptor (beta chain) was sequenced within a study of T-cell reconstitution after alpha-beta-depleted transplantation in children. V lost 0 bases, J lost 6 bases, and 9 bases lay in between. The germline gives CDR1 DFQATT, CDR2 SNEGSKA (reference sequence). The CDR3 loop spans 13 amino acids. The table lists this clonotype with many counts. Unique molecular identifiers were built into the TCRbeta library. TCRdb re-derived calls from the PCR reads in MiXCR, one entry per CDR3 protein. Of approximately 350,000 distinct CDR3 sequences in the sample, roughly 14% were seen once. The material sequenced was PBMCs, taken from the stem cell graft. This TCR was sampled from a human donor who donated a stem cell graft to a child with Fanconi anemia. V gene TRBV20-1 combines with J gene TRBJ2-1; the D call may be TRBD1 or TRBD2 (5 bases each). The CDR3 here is CSARDWGPNEQFF. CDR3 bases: TGCAGTGCTAGAGATTGGGGACCCAATGAGCAGTTCTTC.